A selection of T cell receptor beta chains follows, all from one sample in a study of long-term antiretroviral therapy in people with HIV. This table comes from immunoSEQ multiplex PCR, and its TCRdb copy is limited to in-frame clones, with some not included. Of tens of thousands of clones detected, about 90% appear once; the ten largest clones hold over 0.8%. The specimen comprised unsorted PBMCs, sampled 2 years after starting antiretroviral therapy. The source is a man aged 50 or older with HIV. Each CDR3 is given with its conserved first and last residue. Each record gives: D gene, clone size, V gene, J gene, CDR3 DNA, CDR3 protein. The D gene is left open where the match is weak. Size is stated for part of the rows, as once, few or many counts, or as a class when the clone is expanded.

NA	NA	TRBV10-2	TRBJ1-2	TGCGCCAGCAGTGATGACAGTTCCTATGGCTACACCTTC	CASSDDSSYGYTF
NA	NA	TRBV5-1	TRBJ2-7	TGCGCCAGCAGCAATACGGGGGCCGGCGAGCAGTACTTC	CASSNTGAGEQYF
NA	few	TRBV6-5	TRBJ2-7	TGTGCCAGCAGTTACCGGGGGACCTACGAGCAGTACTTC	CASSYRGTYEQYF
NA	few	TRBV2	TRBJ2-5	TGTGCCAGCAGTGTGTACCAAGAGACCCAGTACTTC	CASSVYQETQYF
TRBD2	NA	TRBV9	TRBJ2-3	TGTGCCAGCAGCGTCCCCCTCAGCGGGGGGGTGGGTACAGATACGCAGTATTTT	CASSVPLSGGVGTDTQYF
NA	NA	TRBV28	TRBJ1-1	TGTGCCACCAAAACGGGGGGAAAGATGAACACTGAAGCTTTCTTT	CATKTGGKMNTEAFF
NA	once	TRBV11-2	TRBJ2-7	TGTGCCAGCAGCTTGGGAGGGACAGTCTCCTACGAGCAGTACTTC	CASSLGGTVSYEQYF
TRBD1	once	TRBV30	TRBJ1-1	TGTGCCTGGATCCCGGCAGGGGGGGGATTTCTGAACACTGAAGCTTTCTTT	CAWIPAGGGFLNTEAFF
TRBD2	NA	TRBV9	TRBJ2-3	TGTGCCAGCAGCGCGACTAGCGGTAGCACAGATACGCAGTATTTT	CASSATSGSTDTQYF
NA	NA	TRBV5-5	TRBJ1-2	TGTGCCAGCAGCCCGCCAGGGACTTCGGAATATGGCTACACCTTC	CASSPPGTSEYGYTF
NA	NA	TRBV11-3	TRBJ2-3	TGTGCCAGCAGCTTAGTCGCGCGATGGGAACCCCGCACAGATACGCAGTATTTT	CASSLVARWEPRTDTQYF
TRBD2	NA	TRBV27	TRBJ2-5	TGTGCCAGCAGTCCCGGGGGGGGGATAGAGGAGACCCAGTACTTC	CASSPGGGIEETQYF
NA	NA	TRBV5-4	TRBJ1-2	TGTGCCAGCACCATGAATGTCGGGGGCCCCTACTATGGCTACACCTTC	CASTMNVGGPYYGYTF
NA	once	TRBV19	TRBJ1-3	TGTGCCAGTAGTATGTCCTCTGGAAACACCATATATTTT	CASSMSSGNTIYF
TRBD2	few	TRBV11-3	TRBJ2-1	TGTGCCAGCAGCCCCTGGACTAGCGGGAGGGCCAAGTCCTACAATGAGCAGTTCTTC	CASSPWTSGRAKSYNEQFF
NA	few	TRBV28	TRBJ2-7	TGTGCCAGCAGTTACACCCGGACGGCTAGCTCCTACGAGCAGTACTTC	CASSYTRTASSYEQYF
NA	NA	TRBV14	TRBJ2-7	TGTGCCAGCAGCCAAGTCCATGGGGGGCACGAGCAGTACTTC	CASSQVHGGHEQYF
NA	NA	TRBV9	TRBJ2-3	TGTGCCAGCAGCCCTGGTTTATCCGTCGAATTCACAGATACGCAGTATTTT	CASSPGLSVEFTDTQYF
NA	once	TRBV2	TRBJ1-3	TGTGCCAGCAGATCTACTTTAGGGGCTGGAAACACCATATATTTT	CASRSTLGAGNTIYF